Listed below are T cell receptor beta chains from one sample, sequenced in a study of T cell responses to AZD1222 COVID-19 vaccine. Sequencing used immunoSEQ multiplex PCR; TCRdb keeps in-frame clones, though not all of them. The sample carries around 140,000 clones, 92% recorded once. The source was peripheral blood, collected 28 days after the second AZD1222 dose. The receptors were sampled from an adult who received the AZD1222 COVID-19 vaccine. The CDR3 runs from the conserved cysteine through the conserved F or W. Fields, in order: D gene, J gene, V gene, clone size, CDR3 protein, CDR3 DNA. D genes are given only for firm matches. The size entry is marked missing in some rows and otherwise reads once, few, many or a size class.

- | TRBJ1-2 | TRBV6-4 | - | CASSDSFRGALGYGYTF | TGTGCCAGCAGTGACTCTTTCCGGGGGGCGCTGGGCTATGGCTACACCTTC
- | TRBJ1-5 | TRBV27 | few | CASSSKDSNQPQHF | TGTGCCAGCAGTTCGAAGGATAGCAATCAGCCCCAGCATTTT
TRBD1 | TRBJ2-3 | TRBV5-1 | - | CASSSVPSRDRGTDTQYF | TGCGCCAGCAGCTCGGTACCCTCTCGGGACAGGGGGACAGATACGCAGTATTTT
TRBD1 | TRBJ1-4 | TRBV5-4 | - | CASSTRQGQGEKLFF | TGTGCCAGCAGCACCCGACAGGGGCAGGGTGAAAAACTGTTTTTT
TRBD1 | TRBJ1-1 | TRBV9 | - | CASSATGQGEMAFF | TGTGCCAGCAGCGCCACTGGACAGGGAGAGATGGCTTTCTTT
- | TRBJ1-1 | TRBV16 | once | CASSQFAGMTTEAFF | TGTGCCAGCAGCCAATTCGCGGGGATGACCACTGAAGCTTTCTTT
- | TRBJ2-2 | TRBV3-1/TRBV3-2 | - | CASSLSVTGELFF | TGTGCCAGCAGCCTTAGCGTCACCGGGGAGCTGTTTTTT
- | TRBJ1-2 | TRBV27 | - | CASSRSRANYGYTF | TGTGCCAGCAGCAGAAGCAGGGCTAACTATGGCTACACCTTC
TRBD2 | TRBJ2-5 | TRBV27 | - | CASSLVSQGGYQETQYF | TGTGCCAGCAGTTTAGTGAGCCAGGGAGGGTACCAAGAGACCCAGTACTTC
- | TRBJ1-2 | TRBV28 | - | CASTSLGDTPNYGYTF | TGTGCCAGCACCTCCCTGGGGGACACACCTAACTATGGCTACACCTTC
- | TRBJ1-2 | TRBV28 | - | CASSLKKGHRVYGYTF | TGTGCCAGCAGTTTAAAAAAGGGGCATCGTGTCTATGGCTACACCTTC
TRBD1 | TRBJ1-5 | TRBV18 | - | CASSGQGYSNQPQHF | TGTGCCAGCTCCGGACAGGGATATAGCAATCAGCCCCAGCATTTT
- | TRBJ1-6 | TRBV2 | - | CASSVTALPNSPLHF | TGTGCCAGCAGTGTGACAGCTCTACCCAATTCACCCCTCCACTTT
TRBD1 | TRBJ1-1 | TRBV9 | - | CASSPRQGGTEAFF | TGTGCCAGCAGCCCGAGACAGGGAGGAACTGAAGCTTTCTTT
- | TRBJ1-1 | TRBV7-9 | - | CASTPEREVNTEAFF | TGTGCCAGCACCCCAGAGAGGGAAGTGAACACTGAAGCTTTCTTT
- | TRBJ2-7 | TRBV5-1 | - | CASSLGLVNYEQYF | TGCGCCAGCAGCTTGGGACTAGTTAACTACGAGCAGTACTTC
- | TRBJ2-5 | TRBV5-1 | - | CASSLEQETQYF | TGCGCCAGCAGCTTGGAGCAAGAGACCCAGTACTTC
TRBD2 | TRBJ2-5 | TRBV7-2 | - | CASSLELAGASQETQYF | TGTGCCAGCAGCTTAGAACTAGCGGGGGCTTCCCAAGAGACCCAGTACTTC
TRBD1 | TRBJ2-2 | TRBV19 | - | CASSTAGQGYSGELFF | TGTGCCAGCTCCACGGCGGGACAGGGGTATTCCGGGGAGCTGTTTTTT
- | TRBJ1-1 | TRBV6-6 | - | CASSYGTTRDTEAFF | TGTGCCAGCAGTTACGGGACCACACGGGACACTGAAGCTTTCTTT
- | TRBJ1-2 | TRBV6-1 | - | CASSETIGGGRPNYGYTF | TGTGCCAGCAGTGAAACTATAGGTGGGGGACGCCCTAACTATGGCTACACCTTC
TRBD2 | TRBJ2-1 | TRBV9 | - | CASTLTGGSSYNEQFF | TGTGCCAGCACCCTCACCGGGGGGAGCTCCTACAATGAGCAGTTCTTC
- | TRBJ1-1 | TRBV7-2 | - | CASSATGPHTAFF | TGTGCCAGCAGCGCAACGGGACCCCATACGGCTTTCTTT
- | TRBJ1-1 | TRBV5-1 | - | CASSWQGQGTEAFF | TGCGCCAGCAGCTGGCAGGGGCAGGGCACTGAAGCTTTCTTT
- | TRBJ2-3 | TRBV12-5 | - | CASALPRFDTDTQYF | TGTGCTAGTGCCCTTCCCCGGTTCGACACAGATACGCAGTATTTT
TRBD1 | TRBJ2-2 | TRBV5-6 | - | CASSLGQGFAGELFF | TGTGCCAGCAGTCTGGGACAGGGGTTCGCCGGGGAGCTGTTTTTT
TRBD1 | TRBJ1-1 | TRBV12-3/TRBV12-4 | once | CASSRQGYQAFF | TGTGCCAGCAGCCGACAGGGGTACCAAGCTTTCTTT
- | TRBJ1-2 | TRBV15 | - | CATSEQTGQRGYGYTF | TGTGCCACCAGCGAACAGACGGGACAACGCGGCTATGGCTACACCTTC
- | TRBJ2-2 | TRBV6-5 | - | CASRTGTENTGELFF | TGTGCCAGCAGGACCGGGACTGAGAACACCGGGGAGCTGTTTTTT
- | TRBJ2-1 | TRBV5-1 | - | CASSFDRAWFF | TGCGCCAGCAGCTTTGACCGGGCTTGGTTCTTC
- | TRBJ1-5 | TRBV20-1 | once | CSASESGLYQPQHF | TGCAGTGCTAGTGAGTCGGGGTTATATCAGCCCCAGCATTTT
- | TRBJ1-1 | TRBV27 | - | CASSPVGSMNTEAFF | TGTGCCAGCAGTCCCGTTGGCAGTATGAACACTGAAGCTTTCTTT
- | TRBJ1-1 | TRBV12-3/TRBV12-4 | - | CASSWGTEAFF | TGTGCCAGCAGTTGGGGGACTGAAGCTTTCTTT
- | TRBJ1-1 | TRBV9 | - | CASSVSGGGNTEAFF | TGTGCCAGCAGCGTCAGCGGCGGCGGAAACACTGAAGCTTTCTTT
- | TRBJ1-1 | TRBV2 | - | CASSVGLWVHTEAFF | TGTGCCAGCAGTGTGGGGTTGTGGGTCCACACTGAAGCTTTCTTT
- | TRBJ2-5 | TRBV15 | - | CATSKAYQETQYF | TGTGCCACCAGCAAAGCGTACCAAGAGACCCAGTACTTC
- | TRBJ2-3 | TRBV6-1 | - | CASSEPNLPLTDTQYF | TGTGCCAGCAGTGAACCAAACCTCCCCTTGACAGATACGCAGTATTTT
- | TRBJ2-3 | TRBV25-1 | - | CASSELDSQDTQYF | TGTGCCAGCAGTGAATTGGACAGTCAAGATACGCAGTATTTT
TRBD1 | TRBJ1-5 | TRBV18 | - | CASSRTGTIMGQPQHF | TGTGCCAGCTCCCGGACAGGGACGATAATGGGTCAGCCCCAGCATTTT
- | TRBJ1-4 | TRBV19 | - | CASRDTLVANEKLFF | TGTGCCAGTCGCGACACCCTTGTGGCTAATGAAAAACTGTTTTTT
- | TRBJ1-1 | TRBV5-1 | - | CASSLTVGEAFF | TGCGCCAGCAGCTTGACAGTAGGAGAAGCTTTCTTT
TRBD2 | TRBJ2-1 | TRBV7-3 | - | CASSPSGLAYEQFF | TGTGCCAGCAGCCCATCGGGACTAGCCTATGAGCAGTTCTTC
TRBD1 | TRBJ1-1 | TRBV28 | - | CASSLGGGATGTEAFF | TGTGCCAGCAGTTTAGGAGGGGGCGCCACGGGCACTGAAGCTTTCTTT
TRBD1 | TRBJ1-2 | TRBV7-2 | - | CASSRDRGYGYTF | TGTGCCAGCAGCCGGGACAGGGGATATGGCTACACCTTC
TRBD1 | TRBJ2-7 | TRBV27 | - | CASSFVEPGQGSEQYF | TGTGCCAGCAGCTTCGTCGAACCGGGACAGGGGAGCGAGCAGTACTTC
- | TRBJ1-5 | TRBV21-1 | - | CASKAGRQPQHF | TGTGCCAGCAAGGCAGGGCGTCAGCCCCAGCATTTT